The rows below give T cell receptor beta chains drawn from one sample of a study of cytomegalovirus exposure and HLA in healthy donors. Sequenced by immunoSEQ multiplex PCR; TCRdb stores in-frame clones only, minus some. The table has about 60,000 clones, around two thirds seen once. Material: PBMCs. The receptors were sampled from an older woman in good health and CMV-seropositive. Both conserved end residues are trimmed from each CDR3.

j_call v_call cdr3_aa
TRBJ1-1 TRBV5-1 ASSPFGGGTEAF
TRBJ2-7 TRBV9 ASSAGDPLFEQY
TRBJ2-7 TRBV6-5 ASRSLASGGYEQY
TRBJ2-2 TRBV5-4 ASRKQGSTTGELF
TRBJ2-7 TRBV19 ASKPRRTGALQY
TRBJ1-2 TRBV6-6 ASSPERVYGYT
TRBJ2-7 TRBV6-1 ASGGVASYEQY
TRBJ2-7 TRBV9 ASSAGASGLGEQY
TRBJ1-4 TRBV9 ASSKNPRATNEKLF
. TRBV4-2 ASSPDRDRAYEQY